This TCR beta chain is from a study of cytomegalovirus exposure and HLA in healthy donors. The overall study: A data release that came early held roughly 85 million unique TCRs from HLA-typed donors.

General study results and limits: Within an earlier analysis, most TCR beta V segments proved productive either about 87% or about 30% of the time. There were around 160 TCR beta chains listed as cytomegalovirus-associated. On later analysis, the bulk of CMV-associated TCR beta chains appeared to be HLA-restricted.

Notes on this clone: The antigen is not known.

The CDR3 runs 15 residues. V lost 5 bases and J lost 4; bases outside the gene matches: 6. Germline lookup yields CDR1 MNHEY and CDR2 SVGAGI. Vbeta (60) and Jbeta (13) primers were used in the PCR. The repertoire was sequenced with immunoSEQ multiplex PCR; TCRdb's copy has only in-frame clones and lacks some. The table records roughly 150,000 clones, 80% of them present only once. The TCR comes from a woman aged 40 to 55 in good health and CMV-seronegative. V usage is TRBV6-5 and J usage is TRBJ2-3; the match to TRBD1 covers 10 bases. The sequenced sample consisted of PBMCs. The CDR3 reads CASSRQGAKADTQYF. The CDR3 DNA follows: TGTGCCAGCAGTAGACAGGGGGCGAAGGCAGATACGCAGTATTTT.